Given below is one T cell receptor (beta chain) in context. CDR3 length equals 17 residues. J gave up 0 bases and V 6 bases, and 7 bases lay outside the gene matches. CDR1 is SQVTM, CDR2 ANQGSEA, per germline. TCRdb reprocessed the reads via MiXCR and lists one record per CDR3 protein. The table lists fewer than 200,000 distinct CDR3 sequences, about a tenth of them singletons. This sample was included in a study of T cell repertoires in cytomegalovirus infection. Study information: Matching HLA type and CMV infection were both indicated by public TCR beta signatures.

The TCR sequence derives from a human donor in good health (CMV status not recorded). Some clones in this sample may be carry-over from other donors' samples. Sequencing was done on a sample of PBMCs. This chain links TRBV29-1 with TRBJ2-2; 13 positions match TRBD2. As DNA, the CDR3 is TGCAGCGTCCGTCGGACTAGCGGGAGTGCGAACACCGGGGAGCTGTTTTTT. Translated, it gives CSVRRTSGSANTGELFF.